This entry lists 2 T cell receptor beta chains sequenced from one sample in a study of blood T cell repertoires in COVID-19 (TCRdb year 2020). The library was produced with the immunoSEQ multiplex PCR assay. Entries here come from immuneACCESS through TCRdb and include only in-frame sequences with V and J called. Some clones fail to appear in such tables; in the studies checked, an unresolved V gene covers under half of the shortfall, and the cause of the remainder is unknown. This sample lists approximately 290,000 clones; 90% were detected once. The leading ten clones occupy approximately 4% of the sample. The sequencing input was PBMCs or T cells enriched from blood (not recorded which). These receptors originate from a woman aged 18-29 years with acute COVID-19.

The V call is TRBV6-5, the J call TRBJ2-1; 12 nucleotides match TRBD2. This CDR3 region has 15 residues. The trim removed 4 bases at V and 10 bases at J, leaving 8 bases unmatched. The germline gives CDR1 MNHEY, CDR2 SVGAGI. The CDR3: CASSSRTSGTLEQFF. DNA of the CDR3: TGTGCCAGCAGTTCCCGGACTAGCGGGACGTTGGAGCAGTTCTTC.

V usage is TRBV30 and J usage is TRBJ1-5; TRBD1 agrees at 8 bases. Germline V gene data show CDR1 as GTSNPN and CDR2 as SVGIG (reference sequence). The V segment lost 5 bases and the J segment 5 bases; nucleotides outside the gene matches: 5. The CDR3 loop spans 13 amino acids. This chain's CDR3 is CAWGLTGDQPQHF. Written as DNA, the CDR3 is TGTGCCTGGGGCTTGACAGGGGATCAGCCCCAGCATTTT.